The 31 T cell receptor beta chains listed next were all sequenced from one sample in a study of cytomegalovirus exposure and HLA in healthy donors. With 60 Vbeta and 13 Jbeta primers, the PCR was carried out. The protocol was immunoSEQ multiplex PCR, while the TCRdb copy is restricted to in-frame clones and leaves out a portion. The sample shows about 100,000 clones, approximately 81% of them seen only once. Sequencing was done on a sample of PBMCs. The source of these receptors is a woman aged 70 to 79 in good health and CMV-seropositive.

V and J are TRBV11-2 and TRBJ2-7; 9 bases map to TRBD1. This CDR3 contains 15 residues. The germline gives CDR1 SGHAT, CDR2 FQNNGV. V dropped 6 bases and J dropped 5; count of bases not matched to a gene: 11. DNA of the CDR3: TGTGCCAGCAGGTCGCCGGGGACAGGGACCCACGAGCAGTACTTC. It codes for CASRSPGTGTHEQYF.

V is TRBV5-1 and J is TRBJ1-3; 7 bases match TRBD1. Looked up from germline, CDR1 is SGHRS and CDR2 is YFSETQ. V lost 7 bases, J lost 2 bases, and 6 bases stayed unmatched. The CDR3 covers 14 residues. CDR3 region: CASGETGTGNTIYF. DNA of the CDR3: TGCGCCAGCGGTGAGACAGGGACTGGAAACACCATATATTTT. The whole variable domain, remainder taken from reference TRBV5-1 and TRBJ1-3, is KAGVTQTPRYLIKTRGQQVTLSCSPISGHRSVSWYQQTPGQGLQFLFEYFSETQRNKGNFPGRFSGRQFSNSRSEMNVSTLELGDSALYLCASGETGTGNTIYFGEGSWLTVV.

This clone was found once. This chain links TRBV11-2 with TRBJ2-5, with D maybe TRBD2 (7 bases). The J call may not be correct, given that the DNA end is closer to TRBJ2-7. Germline V gene data show CDR1 as SGHAT and CDR2 as FQNNGV. CDR3 size: 17 residues. CDR3 region: CASSPRGGDAMGYEQYF. In DNA form, the CDR3 reads TGTGCCAGCAGCCCGAGGGGGGGGGACGCCATGGGGTACGAGCAGTACTTC.

The V gene is TRBV28, the J gene TRBJ1-2, with TRBD1 matching over 9 bases. From germline, CDR1 is MDHEN and CDR2 SYDVKM. The CDR3 loop spans 16 amino acids. The trim removed 6 bases at V and 0 bases at J, leaving 8 bases unmatched. CDR3 DNA sequence: TGTGCCAGCAGCTTAGCCGGGACAGGGACTAACTATGGCTACACCTTC. This sequence encodes CASSLAGTGTNYGYTF.

The chain is built from TRBV6-1 and TRBJ1-4; a weak D match, TRBD1 (5 bases). Trimming cost V 6 bases and J 6 bases, with 14 bases left between them. This CDR3 is built from 14 residues. CDR1 is MNHNS and CDR2 is SASEGT in the germline V gene. The CDR3 here is CASRVGGADEKLFF. The CDR3 region has the DNA TGTGCCAGCAGGGTCGGGGGAGCGGATGAAAAACTGTTTTTT.

V is TRBV27 and J is TRBJ1-1, with no clear D. CDR1 and CDR2 (germline): MNHEY, SMNVEV (reference sequence). The CDR3 has 13 amino acids. V was pared by 3 bases and J by 4 bases, with 9 bases between. This chain's CDR3 is CASSFVEGTEAFF. The CDR3 DNA follows: TGTGCCAGCAGTTTTGTGGAGGGCACTGAAGCTTTCTTT.

The chain is built from TRBV6-1 and TRBJ1-5, with 8 bases aligning to TRBD1. Germline lookup yields CDR1 MNHNS and CDR2 SASEGT. V dropped 5 bases and J dropped 4; count of bases not matched to a gene: 4. The CDR3 extends over 14 amino acids. CDR3 region: CASSNRDRNQPQHF. As DNA, the CDR3 is TGTGCCAGCAGTAACCGGGACAGGAATCAGCCCCAGCATTTT.

The J gene is TRBJ2-7, the V gene TRBV13; D gene unclear. Trimming stripped 5 bases from V and 3 bases from J, with 14 bases between. Germline V lookup: CDR1 PRHDT, CDR2 FYEKMQ (reference sequence). This CDR3 region has 14 residues. DNA for the CDR3: TGTGCCAGCAGCCTGCAGGTCCCAAGCTACGAGCAGTACTTC. It yields the protein CASSLQVPSYEQYF.

CDR3 residues: CSVAGQGRMGYTF. The CDR3 DNA reads as TGCAGCGTCGCCGGACAGGGGAGGATGGGCTACACCTTC. The chain links TRBV29-1 to TRBJ1-2, with TRBD1 matching over 9 bases. Germline V lookup: CDR1 SQVTM, CDR2 ANQGSEA. V lost 6 bases and J lost 8; bases outside the gene matches: 10. The CDR3 is 13 residues long.

V gene TRBV6-1 combines with J gene TRBJ2-7; perhaps TRBD1 as D (6 bases). Germline V CDR1 and CDR2: MNHNS, SASEGT. The CDR3 loop spans 12 amino acids. V gave up 7 bases and J gave up 7 bases, with 14 bases separating them. CDR3 bases: TGTGCCAGCATCTTTTCCCAGGGGGAGCAGTACTTC. Protein: CASIFSQGEQYF.

The rearrangement links TRBV30 to TRBJ1-1; a possible D gene is TRBD1 (5 bases). V was trimmed by 5 bases and J by 4 bases, leaving 14 bases between them. The CDR3 is 13 amino acids. From germline, CDR1 is GTSNPN and CDR2 SVGIG (reference sequence). Here the CDR3 DNA reads TGTGCCTGGCGGCGGTCCGGGGGCACTGAAGCTTTCTTT. Translated, it gives CAWRRSGGTEAFF.

The chain combines TRBV5-1 with TRBJ2-7; possible D gene TRBD2, 6 bases. CDR3 length equals 15 residues. V was pared by 3 bases and J by 6 bases, with 19 bases between. The V gene's germline CDR1 is SGHRS and CDR2 YFSETQ. The CDR3 protein is CASSWGGTGAREQYF. The CDR3 region has the DNA TGCGCCAGCAGCTGGGGTGGGACTGGGGCCCGCGAGCAGTACTTC.

This chain joins TRBV7-2 and TRBJ2-5; no clear D. The germline V and J ends were trimmed by 5 bases and 5 bases, with 9 bases remaining between them. The V gene's germline CDR1 is SGHTA and CDR2 FQGNSA. The CDR3 length is 12 residues. The DNA of the CDR3 is TGTGCCAGCAGCGACCAGAGGGAGACCCAGTACTTC. Its protein product is CASSDQRETQYF. Variable domain in full (rest from reference TRBV7-2 and TRBJ2-5): GAGVSQSPSNKVTEKGKDVELRCDPISGHTALYWYRQSLGQGLEFLIYFQGNSAPDKSGLPSDRFSAERTGGSVSTLTIQRTQQEDSAVYLCASSDQRETQYFGPGTRLLVL.

This clone was counted a few times. The genes are TRBV5-4 and TRBJ1-3; TRBD1 might be the D (5 bases). Per germline, CDR1 SGHNT and CDR2 YYREEE (reference sequence). This CDR3 is built from 16 residues. V was cut by 4 bases and J by 0 bases, with 14 bases left in between. The DNA of the CDR3 is TGTGCCAGCAGCCCCGGGGGGGGGAGCTCTGGAAACACCATATATTTT. It translates to CASSPGGGSSGNTIYF.

The chain uses TRBV28 and TRBJ1-2, with D perhaps TRBD1 (6 bases). Germline V gene sequence: CDR1 MDHEN, CDR2 SYDVKM. The CDR3 length is 12 residues. Trimming took off 10 bases at V and 0 bases at J, with 9 bases between the two ends. The DNA of the CDR3 is TGTGCCACCACAGGGCCTAACTATGGCTACACCTTC. This translates into CATTGPNYGYTF.

The chain is built from TRBV11-2 and TRBJ2-7; 10 bases agree with TRBD1. After removal of 1 base from V and 6 bases from J, the junction contained 9 bases not matched to a gene. Germline loops: CDR1 SGHAT, CDR2 FQNNGV. The CDR3 covers 16 residues. The CDR3 DNA reads as TGTGCCAGCAGCTTAGTACCGGGACAGGGGAGCGTCGAGCAGTACTTC. Protein: CASSLVPGQGSVEQYF.

The chain recombines TRBV7-6 with TRBJ1-1; TRBD1 is a possible D gene (6 bases). Trimming cost V 5 bases and J 6 bases, with 13 bases left between them. Looked up from germline, CDR1 is SGHVS and CDR2 is FNYEAQ. The CDR3 is 13 amino acids. The CDR3 bases are TGTGCCAGCAGCCCAGGGGAAGGGGCTGAAGCTTTCTTT. Its protein product is CASSPGEGAEAFF.

The chain uses TRBV7-2 and TRBJ2-5; 7 nucleotides align to TRBD2. The last part of the DNA fits TRBJ2-7 better; the J call may be wrong. The germline V gene has CDR1 SGHTA and CDR2 FQGNSA. The CDR3 spans 15 residues. The CDR3 DNA is TGTGCCAGCAGCATTCGGACTAGTTTGATCCGCGAGCAGTACTTC. Its translation: CASSIRTSLIREQYF.

The chain uses TRBV7-3 and TRBJ2-7; 9 bases fit TRBD1. CDR1 SGHTA and CDR2 FQGTGA come from the germline V gene. V gave up 2 bases and J gave up 2 bases; unmatched junction bases: 4. CDR3 length: 15 amino acids. The CDR3, as DNA: TGTGCCAGCAGCTTAGCTGGGACAGGGCCCTACGAGCAGTACTTC. Protein: CASSLAGTGPYEQYF.

As concerns this clone: An end of the junction differs from the germline gene, which may be a read error. This chain connects TRBV7-9 to TRBJ2-7; D is undetermined. The germline gives CDR1 SEHNR, CDR2 FQNEAQ (reference sequence). The CDR3 covers 12 residues. The CDR3 DNA reads TGTTCCAGCAGCCCAGTTTCGTACGAGCAGTACTTC. Protein: CSSSPVSYEQYF.

This clone was counted only a few times. Other DNA variants within this sample encode the same CDR3. The chain links TRBV7-2 to TRBJ2-5; 11 bases fit TRBD2. The CDR3 spans 14 residues. The germline gives CDR1 SGHTA, CDR2 FQGNSA. The V and J ends lost 5 bases and 5 bases, in that order; junction bases with no gene match: 4. The CDR3 DNA reads TGTGCCAGCAGCAGGACTAGCGGGCGGGAGACCCAGTACTTC. As protein: CASSRTSGRETQYF.

The gene calls are TRBV5-1 and TRBJ2-7; D possibly corresponds to TRBD2 (5 bases). Germline values: CDR1 SGHRS, CDR2 YFSETQ. Trimming shortened V by 2 bases and J by 2 bases, and 11 bases separated the two germline ends. CDR3 length: 14 amino acids. The CDR3 nucleotides read TGCGCCAGCAGCTTTGAAAGAGGGACCTACGAGCAGTACTTC. It is translated as CASSFERGTYEQYF.

V usage is TRBV27 and J usage is TRBJ2-1; weak D call: TRBD2 (6 bases). V was clipped by 0 bases and J by 4 bases, with 19 bases between them. The CDR3 contains 18 residues. Per the germline V gene, CDR1 is MNHEY and CDR2 is SMNVEV (reference sequence). This CDR3 reads CASSLSISGLARYNEQFF. The CDR3 nucleotides read TGTGCCAGCAGTTTATCAATCTCGGGGCTAGCGAGGTACAATGAGCAGTTCTTC.

This clone has a single count. This chain connects TRBV5-1 to TRBJ1-1; TRBD1 is a possible D gene (5 bases). The germline V gene has CDR1 SGHRS and CDR2 YFSETQ. V was pared by 3 bases and J by 2 bases, with 11 bases between. CDR3 length: 14 residues. The CDR3 DNA is TGCGCCAGCAGCTCCGACAGCTTTAACACTGAAGCTTTCTTT. It codes for CASSSDSFNTEAFF.

The V and J genes are TRBV5-6 and TRBJ2-3, with 12 bases identical to TRBD2. The CDR3 covers 17 residues. Trimming removed 0 bases from V and 5 bases from J; junction bases left unmatched: 7. Germline-derived CDR1 and CDR2 are SGHDT and YYEEEE. CDR3 loop: CASSLVPSGGERDTQYF. As DNA, the CDR3 is TGTGCCAGCAGCTTGGTGCCTAGCGGGGGGGAAAGAGATACGCAGTATTTT.

J is TRBJ2-2 and V is TRBV7-8; D uncertain. The V gene's germline CDR1 is SGHVS and CDR2 FQNEAQ. V gave up 4 bases and J gave up 0 bases, with 6 bases separating them. The CDR3 is 14 amino acids. The DNA for the CDR3 is TGTGCCAGCAGCTCCGACTCGAACACCGGGGAGCTGTTTTTT. Encoded protein: CASSSDSNTGELFF.

This chain links TRBV2 with TRBJ2-6; tentative D call: TRBD1 (6 bases). CDR3 length: 17 residues. The V end lost 3 bases, the J end lost 4 bases, and 16 bases lay between the germline ends. Germline V gene lookup returns CDR1 SNHLY and CDR2 FYNNEI. The DNA of the CDR3 is TGTGCCAGCAGTGATTTGTACAGGGTGACCGGGGCCAACGTCCTGACTTTC. It translates to CASSDLYRVTGANVLTF.

This chain connects TRBV19 to TRBJ1-5, with TRBD1 identical over 9 bases. Trimming cost V 5 bases and J 5 bases; bases outside gene matches: 4. This CDR3 is built from 14 residues. Per the germline V gene, CDR1 is LNHDA and CDR2 is SQIVND (reference sequence). The CDR3 loop is CASSPGTGYQPQHF. DNA of the CDR3: TGTGCCAGTAGTCCCGGGACAGGGTATCAGCCCCAGCATTTT.

A few counts support this clone. Other nucleotide sequences from this sample produce the same CDR3. This chain uses TRBV19 with TRBJ2-5; 7 bases map to TRBD1. The CDR3 has 14 amino acids. J gave up 1 base and V 3 bases, and 2 bases lay outside the gene matches. Germline lookup yields CDR1 LNHDA and CDR2 SQIVND (reference sequence). Written as DNA, the CDR3 is TGTGCCAGTAGTATTACAGGGGTCCAAGAGACCCAGTACTTC. Amino acid sequence: CASSITGVQETQYF.

This chain uses TRBV19 with TRBJ2-3, with a weak D call TRBD2 (5 bases). Germline CDR1 is LNHDA and CDR2 is SQIVND (reference sequence). This CDR3 has 17 residues. V lost 1 base and J lost 0, with 14 bases in between. This chain's CDR3 is CASSIAWRSKSTDTQYF. CDR3 DNA: TGTGCCAGTAGTATAGCATGGAGGTCGAAAAGCACAGATACGCAGTATTTT.

This clone has more than one count but fewer than ten. This chain links TRBV2 with TRBJ1-1; 12 bases agree with TRBD1. V lost 6 bases, J lost 5 bases, and 7 bases stayed unmatched. This CDR3 spans 15 amino acids. Germline V gives CDR1 SNHLY, CDR2 FYNNEI. The CDR3 DNA sequence: TGTGCCAGCAGGGCCCGGGACAGGGGGCGGACTGAAGCTTTCTTT. Its translation is CASRARDRGRTEAFF.